A selection of T cell receptor beta chains follows, all from one sample in a study of siplizumab effects on memory and regulatory T cells. Only in-frame clones appear in the TCRdb table, and some are missing; sequencing was by immunoSEQ multiplex PCR. Found here are some 90,000 clones, more than 80% of them singletons; the top ten hold about 15%. The sequenced sample was CD4+ T cells sorted from blood. The receptors here all came from a human donor in good health. The CDR3 runs from the conserved cysteine through the conserved F or W. Each record gives: clone size, J gene, V gene, D gene, CDR3 protein, CDR3 DNA. D genes are given only for firm matches. Not all rows give a size; the values are once, few, many and, for expanded clones, a class.

abundance: once; j_gene: TRBJ1-1; v_gene: TRBV18; d_gene: TRBD1; CDR3aa: CASSLEQGALTEAFF; CDR3nt: TGTGCCAGCTCGTTAGAACAGGGGGCGCTAACTGAAGCTTTCTTT
abundance: few; j_gene: TRBJ2-5; v_gene: TRBV11-3; d_gene: .; CDR3aa: CASSLVQAQETQYF; CDR3nt: TGTGCCAGCAGCTTAGTGCAAGCCCAAGAGACCCAGTACTTC
abundance: .; j_gene: TRBJ2-7; v_gene: TRBV9; d_gene: .; CDR3aa: CASSPGTGIYEQYF; CDR3nt: TGTGCCAGCAGCCCGGGGACTGGGATTTACGAGCAGTACTTC
abundance: .; j_gene: TRBJ2-2; v_gene: TRBV4-1; d_gene: TRBD2; CDR3aa: CASSQGFLGLAGATGELFF; CDR3nt: TGCGCCAGCAGCCAAGGGTTTTTAGGACTAGCGGGAGCGACCGGGGAGCTGTTTTTT
abundance: .; j_gene: TRBJ1-1; v_gene: TRBV18; d_gene: TRBD1; CDR3aa: CASSESGTANTEAFF; CDR3nt: TGTGCCAGCTCAGAAAGCGGGACAGCTAACACTGAAGCTTTCTTT
abundance: .; j_gene: TRBJ2-1; v_gene: TRBV18; d_gene: .; CDR3aa: CASSPPLRVGGNEQFF; CDR3nt: TGTGCCAGCTCACCCCCCTTGAGGGTAGGGGGCAATGAGCAGTTCTTC
abundance: .; j_gene: TRBJ1-2; v_gene: TRBV5-1; d_gene: .; CDR3aa: CASSGGGSNYGYTF; CDR3nt: TGCGCCAGCAGCGGAGGGGGTTCCAACTATGGCTACACCTTC
abundance: .; j_gene: TRBJ2-1; v_gene: TRBV2; d_gene: TRBD2; CDR3aa: CASSDEQGLADYNEQFF; CDR3nt: TGTGCCAGCAGTGACGAACAAGGACTAGCGGATTATAATGAGCAGTTCTTC
abundance: .; j_gene: TRBJ1-2; v_gene: TRBV7-2; d_gene: .; CDR3aa: CASNPPETAYGYTF; CDR3nt: TGTGCCAGCAATCCTCCTGAGACCGCTTATGGCTACACCTTC
abundance: .; j_gene: TRBJ2-7; v_gene: TRBV5-1; d_gene: TRBD2; CDR3aa: CASSQLPGGKSYEQYF; CDR3nt: TGCGCCAGCAGCCAACTGCCGGGGGGAAAATCCTACGAGCAGTACTTC
abundance: .; j_gene: TRBJ1-2; v_gene: TRBV6-1; d_gene: .; CDR3aa: CASSEAWPGLGYTF; CDR3nt: TGTGCCAGCAGTGAAGCCTGGCCAGGTTTAGGCTACACCTTC
abundance: .; j_gene: TRBJ2-7; v_gene: TRBV6-1; d_gene: TRBD2; CDR3aa: CASSVSAGSYEQYF; CDR3nt: TGTGCCAGCAGTGTGTCAGCGGGATCCTACGAGCAGTACTTC
abundance: .; j_gene: TRBJ2-1; v_gene: TRBV7-8; d_gene: TRBD2; CDR3aa: CASSGSGRGYNEQFF; CDR3nt: TGTGCCAGCAGCGGTAGCGGGAGGGGGTACAATGAGCAGTTCTTC
abundance: few; j_gene: TRBJ1-5; v_gene: TRBV2; d_gene: .; CDR3aa: CASSTQGGVNQPQHF; CDR3nt: TGTGCCAGCAGTACGCAAGGAGGGGTAAATCAGCCCCAGCATTTT
abundance: .; j_gene: TRBJ2-1; v_gene: TRBV5-1; d_gene: TRBD2; CDR3aa: CASSSEGLGSYNEQFF; CDR3nt: TGCGCCAGCAGCTCAGAGGGACTAGGTTCCTACAATGAGCAGTTCTTC
abundance: .; j_gene: TRBJ2-1; v_gene: TRBV7-8; d_gene: .; CDR3aa: CASSLGTNNYNEQFF; CDR3nt: TGTGCCAGCAGCTTGGGGACAAATAACTACAATGAGCAGTTCTTC
abundance: .; j_gene: TRBJ1-2; v_gene: TRBV7-9; d_gene: .; CDR3aa: CASSPPGTSYGYTF; CDR3nt: TGTGCCAGCAGCCCCCCCGGGACTTCCTATGGCTACACCTTC